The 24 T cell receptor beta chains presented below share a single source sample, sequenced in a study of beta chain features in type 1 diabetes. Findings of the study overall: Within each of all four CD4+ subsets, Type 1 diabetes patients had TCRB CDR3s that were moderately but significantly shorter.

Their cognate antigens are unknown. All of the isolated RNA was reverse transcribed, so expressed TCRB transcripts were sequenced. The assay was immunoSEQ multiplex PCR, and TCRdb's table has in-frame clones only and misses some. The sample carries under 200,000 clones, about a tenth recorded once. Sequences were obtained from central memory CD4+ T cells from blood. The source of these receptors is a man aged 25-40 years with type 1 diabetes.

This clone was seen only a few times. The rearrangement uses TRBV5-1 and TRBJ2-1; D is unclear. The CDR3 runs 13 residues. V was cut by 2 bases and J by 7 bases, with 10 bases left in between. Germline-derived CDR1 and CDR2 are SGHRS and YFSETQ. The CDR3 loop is CASSFEPGNEQFF. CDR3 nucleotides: TGCGCCAGCAGCTTTGAACCAGGAAATGAGCAGTTCTTC.

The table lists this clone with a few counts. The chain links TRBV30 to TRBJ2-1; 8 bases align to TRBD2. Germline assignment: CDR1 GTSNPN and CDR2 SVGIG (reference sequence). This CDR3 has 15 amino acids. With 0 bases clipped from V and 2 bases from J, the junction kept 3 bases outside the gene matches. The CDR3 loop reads CAWSVTGGPYNEQFF. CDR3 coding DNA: TGTGCCTGGAGTGTAACGGGAGGGCCCTACAATGAGCAGTTCTTC.

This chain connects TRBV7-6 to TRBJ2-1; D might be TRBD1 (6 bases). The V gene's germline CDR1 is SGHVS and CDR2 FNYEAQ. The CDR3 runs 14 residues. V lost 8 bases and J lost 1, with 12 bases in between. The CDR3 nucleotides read TGTGCCAGCGGGGGCAGAGGGTCCTACAATGAGCAGTTCTTC. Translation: CASGGRGSYNEQFF.

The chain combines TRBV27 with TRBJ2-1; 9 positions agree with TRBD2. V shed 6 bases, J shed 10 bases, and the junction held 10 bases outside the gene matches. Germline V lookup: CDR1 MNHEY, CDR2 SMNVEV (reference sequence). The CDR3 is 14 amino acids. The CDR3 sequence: CASRAGTSPTEQFF. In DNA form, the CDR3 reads TGTGCCAGCAGGGCCGGGACTAGCCCGACCGAGCAGTTCTTC.

The DNA of the CDR3 is TGTGCCTGGATGGGAGAACTTGAAGCTTTCTTT. Translated: CAWMGELEAFF. The gene calls are TRBV30 and TRBJ1-1; D is undetermined. This CDR3 region has 11 residues. Deletions cut 4 bases from V and 7 bases from J, with 10 bases between. Germline CDR1 GTSNPN, CDR2 SVGIG (reference sequence).

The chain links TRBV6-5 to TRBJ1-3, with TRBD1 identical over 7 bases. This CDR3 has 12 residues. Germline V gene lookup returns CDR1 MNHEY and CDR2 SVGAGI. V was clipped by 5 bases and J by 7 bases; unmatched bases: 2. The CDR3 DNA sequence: TGTGCCAGCAGTACACAGGGGAACACCATATATTTT. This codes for CASSTQGNTIYF.

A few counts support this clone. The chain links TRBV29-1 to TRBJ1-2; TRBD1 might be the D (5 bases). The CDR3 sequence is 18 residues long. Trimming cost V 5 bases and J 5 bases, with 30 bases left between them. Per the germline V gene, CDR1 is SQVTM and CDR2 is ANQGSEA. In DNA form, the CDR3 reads TGCAGCGTTAATCTTTGGGCCCAGCGAAGACAGTGGGATTATGGCTACACCTTC. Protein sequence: CSVNLWAQRRQWDYGYTF.

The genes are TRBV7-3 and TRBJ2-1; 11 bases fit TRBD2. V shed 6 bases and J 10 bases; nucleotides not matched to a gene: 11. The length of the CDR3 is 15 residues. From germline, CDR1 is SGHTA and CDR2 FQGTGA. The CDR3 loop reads CASSRGLAGTEEQFF. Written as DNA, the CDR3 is TGTGCCAGCAGTCGAGGACTAGCGGGTACGGAGGAGCAGTTCTTC.

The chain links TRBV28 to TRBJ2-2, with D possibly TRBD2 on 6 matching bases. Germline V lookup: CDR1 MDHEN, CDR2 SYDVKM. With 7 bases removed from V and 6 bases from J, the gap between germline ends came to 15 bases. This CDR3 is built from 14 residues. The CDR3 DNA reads TGTGCCAGCAATGGAGCGGGTGGGGCCGGGGAGCTGTTTTTT. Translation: CASNGAGGAGELFF.

The CDR3 protein is CASSPRQGLNTEAFF. DNA of the CDR3: TGTGCCAGTAGTCCTAGACAGGGCTTGAACACTGAAGCTTTCTTT. The chain employs TRBV19 and TRBJ1-1, with 7 bases matching TRBD1. Per the germline V gene, CDR1 is LNHDA and CDR2 is SQIVND (reference sequence). J lost 0 bases, V lost 5 bases, and 6 bases had no gene match. CDR3 size: 15 residues.

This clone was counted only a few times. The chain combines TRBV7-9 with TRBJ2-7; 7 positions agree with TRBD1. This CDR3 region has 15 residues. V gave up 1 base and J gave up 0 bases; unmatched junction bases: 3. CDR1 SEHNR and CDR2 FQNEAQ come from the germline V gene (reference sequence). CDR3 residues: CASSLEGQYSYEQYF. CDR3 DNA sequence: TGTGCCAGCAGCTTAGAGGGACAGTACTCCTACGAGCAGTACTTC.

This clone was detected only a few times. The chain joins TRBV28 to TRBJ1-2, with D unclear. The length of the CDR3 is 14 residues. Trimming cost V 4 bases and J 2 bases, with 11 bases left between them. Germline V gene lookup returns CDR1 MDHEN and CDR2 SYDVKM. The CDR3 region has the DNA TGTGCCAGCAGTTACCCACAGCAAAACTATGGCTACACCTTC. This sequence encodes CASSYPQQNYGYTF.

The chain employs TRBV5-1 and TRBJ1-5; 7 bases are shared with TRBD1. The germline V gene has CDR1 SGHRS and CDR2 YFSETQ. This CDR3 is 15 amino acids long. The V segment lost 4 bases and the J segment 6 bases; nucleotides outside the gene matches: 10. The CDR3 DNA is TGCGCCAGCAGCCCCACGACAGGGTCGGGTCAGCCCCAGCATTTT. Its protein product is CASSPTTGSGQPQHF.

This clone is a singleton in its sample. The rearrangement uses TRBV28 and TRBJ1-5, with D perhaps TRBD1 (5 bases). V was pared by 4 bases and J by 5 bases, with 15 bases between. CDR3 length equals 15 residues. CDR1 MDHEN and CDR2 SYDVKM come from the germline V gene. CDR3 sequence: CASSSTVMFYQPQHF. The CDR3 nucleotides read TGTGCCAGCAGTTCGACAGTAATGTTCTATCAGCCCCAGCATTTT.

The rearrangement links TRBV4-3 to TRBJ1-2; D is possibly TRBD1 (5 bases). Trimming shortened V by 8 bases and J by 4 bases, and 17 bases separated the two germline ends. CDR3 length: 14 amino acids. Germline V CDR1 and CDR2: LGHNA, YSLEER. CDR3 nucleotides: TGCGCCAGCGGTTACCGGGGGGTGGGCTATGGCTACACCTTC. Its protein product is CASGYRGVGYGYTF.

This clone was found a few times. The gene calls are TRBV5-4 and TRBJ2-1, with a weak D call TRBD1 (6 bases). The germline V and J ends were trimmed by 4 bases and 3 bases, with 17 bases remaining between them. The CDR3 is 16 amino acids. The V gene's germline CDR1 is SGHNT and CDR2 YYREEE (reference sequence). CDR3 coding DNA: TGTGCCAGCAGCAGGGGGTCTGGCGGAGACTACAATGAGCAGTTCTTC. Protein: CASSRGSGGDYNEQFF.

The CDR3 region has the DNA TGTGCCTGGAGTGTTGACGGGAATCAGCCCCAGCATTTT. Its protein product is CAWSVDGNQPQHF. The chain is built from TRBV30 and TRBJ1-5; D gene uncertain. CDR1 is GTSNPN, CDR2 SVGIG, per germline (reference sequence). The CDR3 runs to 13 residues. V shed 0 bases and J shed 4 bases, with 7 bases lying between them.

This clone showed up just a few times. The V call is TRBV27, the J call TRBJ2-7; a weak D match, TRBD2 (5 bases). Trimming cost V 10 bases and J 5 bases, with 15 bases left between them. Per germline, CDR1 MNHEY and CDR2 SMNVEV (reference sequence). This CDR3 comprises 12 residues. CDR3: CANIPPGNEQYF. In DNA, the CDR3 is TGTGCCAACATACCTCCGGGGAACGAGCAGTACTTC.

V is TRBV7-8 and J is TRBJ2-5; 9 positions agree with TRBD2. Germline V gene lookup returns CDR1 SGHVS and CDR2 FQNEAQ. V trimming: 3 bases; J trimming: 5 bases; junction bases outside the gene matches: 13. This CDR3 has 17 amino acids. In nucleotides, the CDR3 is TGTGCCAGCAGCTTTTGGCCTAGCGGGGACCTCGGGGAGACCCAGTACTTC. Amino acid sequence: CASSFWPSGDLGETQYF.

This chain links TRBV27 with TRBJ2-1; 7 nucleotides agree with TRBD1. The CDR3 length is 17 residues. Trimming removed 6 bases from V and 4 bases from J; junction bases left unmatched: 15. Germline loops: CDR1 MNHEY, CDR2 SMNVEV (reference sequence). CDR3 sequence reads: CASRSNRGANYYNEQFF. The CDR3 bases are TGTGCCAGCAGATCCAACAGGGGCGCCAACTATTACAATGAGCAGTTCTTC.

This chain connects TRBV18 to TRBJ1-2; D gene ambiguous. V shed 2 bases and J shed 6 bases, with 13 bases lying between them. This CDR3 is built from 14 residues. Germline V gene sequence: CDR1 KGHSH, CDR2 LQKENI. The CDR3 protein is CASSPSESEDGYTF. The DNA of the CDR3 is TGTGCCAGCTCACCATCCGAGTCTGAGGATGGCTACACCTTC. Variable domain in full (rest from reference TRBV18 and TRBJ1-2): NAGVMQNPRHLVRRRGQEARLRCSPMKGHSHVYWYRQLPEEGLKFMVYLQKENIIDESGMPKERFSAEFPKEGPSILRIQQVVRGDSAAYFCASSPSESEDGYTFGSGTRLTVV.

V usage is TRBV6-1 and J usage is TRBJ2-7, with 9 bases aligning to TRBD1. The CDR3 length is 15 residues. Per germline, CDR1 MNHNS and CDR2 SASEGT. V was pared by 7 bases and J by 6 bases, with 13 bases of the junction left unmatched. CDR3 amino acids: CASKDLGQGRLEQYF. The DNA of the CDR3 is TGTGCCAGCAAGGACCTAGGACAGGGGCGTCTCGAGCAGTACTTC.

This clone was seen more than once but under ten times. The CDR3 region is CASSPYTGTGYGYTF. CDR3 DNA sequence: TGTGCCAGCAGTCCTTACACCGGGACAGGCTATGGCTACACCTTC. The chain links TRBV27 to TRBJ1-2, with 8 bases identical to TRBD1. Germline CDR1 is MNHEY and CDR2 is SMNVEV (reference sequence). The ends lost 5 bases at V and 4 bases at J; junction bases unmatched: 9. This CDR3 has 15 residues.

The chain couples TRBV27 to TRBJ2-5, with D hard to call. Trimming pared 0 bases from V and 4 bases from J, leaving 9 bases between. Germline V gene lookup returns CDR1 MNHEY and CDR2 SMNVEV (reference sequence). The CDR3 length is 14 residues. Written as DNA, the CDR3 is TGTGCCAGCAGTTTATCCGGCAGGCGAGAGACCCAGTACTTC. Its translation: CASSLSGRRETQYF.